The entry below gives a single T cell receptor (beta chain) sequence along with its context. Its specificity is not known. At the time of sampling, donors were nominally healthy, though unrecorded immune exposures were likely. The sample belongs to a study of cytomegalovirus exposure and HLA in healthy donors. It was with 60 Vbeta and 13 Jbeta primers that the PCR ran. The data were produced by immunoSEQ multiplex PCR, yet TCRdb's version contains in-frame clones alone and is incomplete. The table has 95,000 to 150,000 clones, 80% seen once. Regarding the study as a whole: Common viral pathogens seemed to be connected with several of the most significant clusters, according to a later analysis.

The CDR3 extends over 17 amino acids. Germline values: CDR1 SGHVS, CDR2 FQNEAQ. V lost 5 bases to trimming and J lost 0 bases, with 19 bases between them. This clonotype was obtained from a man aged 25 to 40 in good health and CMV-seropositive. The sequenced sample consisted of PBMCs. This chain joins TRBV7-8 and TRBJ1-1; a weak D match, TRBD1 (5 bases). CDR3 protein: CASSPQGTPSMNTEAFF. DNA of the CDR3: TGTGCCAGCAGCCCCCAGGGAACCCCCTCAATGAACACTGAAGCTTTCTTT. The variable domain in full, completed from reference TRBV7-8 and TRBJ1-1, reads GAGVSQSPRYKVAKRGQDVALRCDPISGHVSLFWYQQALGQGPEFLTYFQNEAQLDKSGLPSDRFFAERPEGSVSTLKIQRTQQEDSAVYLCASSPQGTPSMNTEAFFGQGTRLTVV.